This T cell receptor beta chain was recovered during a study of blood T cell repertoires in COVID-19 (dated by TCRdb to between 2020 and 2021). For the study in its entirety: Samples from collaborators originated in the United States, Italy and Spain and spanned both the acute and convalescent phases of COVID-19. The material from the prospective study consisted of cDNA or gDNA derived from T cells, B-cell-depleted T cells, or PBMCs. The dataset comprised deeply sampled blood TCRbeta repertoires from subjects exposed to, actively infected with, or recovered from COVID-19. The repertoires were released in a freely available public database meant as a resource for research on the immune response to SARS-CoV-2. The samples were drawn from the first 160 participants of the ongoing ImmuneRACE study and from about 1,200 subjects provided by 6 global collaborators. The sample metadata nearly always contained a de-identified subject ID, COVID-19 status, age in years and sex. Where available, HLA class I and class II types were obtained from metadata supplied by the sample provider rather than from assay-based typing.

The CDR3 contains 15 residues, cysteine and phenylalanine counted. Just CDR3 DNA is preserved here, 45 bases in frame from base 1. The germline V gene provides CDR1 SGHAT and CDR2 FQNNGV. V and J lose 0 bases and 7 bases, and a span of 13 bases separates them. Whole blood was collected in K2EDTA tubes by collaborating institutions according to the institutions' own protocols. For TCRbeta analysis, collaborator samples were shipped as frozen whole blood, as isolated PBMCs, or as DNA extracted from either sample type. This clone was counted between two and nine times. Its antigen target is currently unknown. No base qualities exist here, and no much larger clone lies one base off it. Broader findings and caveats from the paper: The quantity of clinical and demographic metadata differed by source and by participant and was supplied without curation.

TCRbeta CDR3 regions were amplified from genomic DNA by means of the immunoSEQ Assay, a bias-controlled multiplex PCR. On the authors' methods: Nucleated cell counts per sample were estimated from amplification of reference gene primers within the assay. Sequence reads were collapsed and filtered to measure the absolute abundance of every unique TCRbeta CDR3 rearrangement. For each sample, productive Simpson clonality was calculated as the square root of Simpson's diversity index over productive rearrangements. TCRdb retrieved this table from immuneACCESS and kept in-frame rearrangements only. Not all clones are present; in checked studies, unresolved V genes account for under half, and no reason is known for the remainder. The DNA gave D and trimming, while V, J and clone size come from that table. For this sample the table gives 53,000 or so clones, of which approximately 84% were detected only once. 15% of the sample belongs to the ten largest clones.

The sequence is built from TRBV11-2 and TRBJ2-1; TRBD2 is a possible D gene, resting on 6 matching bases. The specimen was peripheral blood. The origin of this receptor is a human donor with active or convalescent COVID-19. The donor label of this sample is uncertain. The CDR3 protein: CASSLEDYLGNEQFF. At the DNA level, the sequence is TGTGCCAGCAGCTTAGAGGACTACCTGGGGAATGAGCAGTTCTTC. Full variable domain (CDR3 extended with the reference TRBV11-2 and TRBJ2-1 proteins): EAGVAQSPRYKIIEKRQSVAFWCNPISGHATLYWYQQILGQGPKLLIQFQNNGVVDDSQLPKDRFSAERLKGVDSTLKIQPAKLEDSAVYLCASSLEDYLGNEQFFGPGTRLTVL.